The clone carrying this TCR beta chain has only one observation. The V and J ends lost 2 bases and 5 bases, in that order; junction bases with no gene match: 6. The CDR3 extends over 16 amino acids. Germline assignment: CDR1 KGHDR and CDR2 SFDVKD. The data originate from a study of low-dose radiotherapy and immunotherapy resistance in tumors. Overall study context: Intravenous administration to patients comprised nivolumab at 240 mg every two weeks and ipilimumab at 1 mg/kg every six weeks. Cyclophosphamide infusions of 200 mg/m2 came every two weeks, one day before radiation-immunotherapy. Patients' oral aspirin dose was 300 mg daily across four cycles from cycle 1 day 1.

First-strand cDNA relied on TRAV- and TRBV-specific primers spanning alpha and beta chains. With a V-primer adapter and a constant-region primer, TCRs were amplified for 20 to 25 PCR cycles. One entry per CDR3 protein, called by TCRdb with MiXCR from the reads. The sample includes some 100,000 distinct CDR3 sequences, 20% to 25% of them seen just once. Time point in this sample: after trial treatment. As to treatment: LDRT plus nivolumab, ipilimumab, low-dose cyclophosphamide and aspirin (RACIN trial). Enrollment required an advanced solid tumor negative for tumor-infiltrating lymphocytes. This TCR was sampled from a female donor with ovarian cancer. The sequencing used PBMCs, collected after low-dose radiotherapy plus immunotherapy. The V and J genes are TRBV24-1 and TRBJ2-1; 9 bases map to TRBD2. This CDR3 reads CATSDSASGINNEQFF. The CDR3 nucleotides are TGTGCCACCAGTGATTCCGCTAGCGGGATAAACAATGAGCAGTTCTTC.